This entry concerns a single T cell receptor beta chain. Its specificity is unknown. The CDR3 is made up of 15 amino acids. Germline V gene lookup returns CDR1 DFQATT and CDR2 SNEGSKA (reference sequence). V gave up 3 bases and J gave up 7 bases; unmatched junction bases: 14. This table comes from immunoSEQ multiplex PCR, and its TCRdb copy is limited to in-frame clones, with some not included. The sample consists of roughly 120,000 clones, 70% to 90% of them appearing once. This sample is part of a study of T cell responses to AZD1222 COVID-19 vaccine. Study-wide results and caveats: Regions left unmutated in variants are reportedly the target of nearly half of spike-specific TCRs. Increases in Spike-specific TCR breadth and depth were seen after two AZD1222 doses. Most donors were white British, females outnumbered males, and clonal diversity was possibly underestimated. Sampled repertoires all dated from after the peak T cell response.

The starting material was peripheral blood, obtained on day 0 of AZD1222 vaccination. This sequence joins TRBV20-1 and TRBJ1-2, with 7 bases matching TRBD1. This TCR was recovered from an adult in good health. CDR3: CSASTGTGTVPGYTF. The CDR3, as DNA: TGCAGTGCTAGTACCGGAACCGGGACAGTCCCTGGCTACACCTTC.